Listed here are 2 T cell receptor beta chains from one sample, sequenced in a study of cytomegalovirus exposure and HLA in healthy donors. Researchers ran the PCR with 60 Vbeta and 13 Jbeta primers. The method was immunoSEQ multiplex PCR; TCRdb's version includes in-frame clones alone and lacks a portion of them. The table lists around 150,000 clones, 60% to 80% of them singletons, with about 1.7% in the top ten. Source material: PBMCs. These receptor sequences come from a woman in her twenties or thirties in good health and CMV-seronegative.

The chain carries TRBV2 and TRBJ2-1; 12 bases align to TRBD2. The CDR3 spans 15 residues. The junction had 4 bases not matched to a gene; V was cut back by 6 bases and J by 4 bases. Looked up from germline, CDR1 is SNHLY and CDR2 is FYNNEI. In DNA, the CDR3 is TGTGCCAGCAGAAGGACTAGCGGGGCGTACAATGAGCAGTTCTTC. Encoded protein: CASRRTSGAYNEQFF.

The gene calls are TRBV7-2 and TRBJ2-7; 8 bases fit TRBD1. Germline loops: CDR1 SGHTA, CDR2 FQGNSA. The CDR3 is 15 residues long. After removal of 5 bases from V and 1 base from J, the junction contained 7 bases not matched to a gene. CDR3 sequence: CASSTQGGRSYEQYF. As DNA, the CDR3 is TGTGCCAGCAGCACACAGGGGGGTAGATCCTACGAGCAGTACTTC.